These T cell receptor beta chains were read from a single sample in a study of memory CD4+ T cells and cytomegalovirus serostatus. Sequencing used immunoSEQ multiplex PCR; TCRdb keeps in-frame clones, though not all of them. The sample records about 75,000 clones, roughly 78% being singletons. Sequences were obtained from memory CD4+ T cells from blood. These receptors all come from an adult in good health and CMV-seropositive. Each CDR3 is given with its conserved first and last residue. The D gene is left open where the match is weak. Clone size, where shown, is once, few, many, or a class for clones that have expanded.

j_call,v_call,clone_size,d_call,cdr3_nt,cdr3_aa
TRBJ1-4,TRBV29-1,-,TRBD1,TGCAGCTTCCGGGACAGGGTAAATGAAAAACTGTTTTTT,CSFRDRVNEKLFF
TRBJ2-7,TRBV30,-,-,TGTGCCTTAAGGGGAACCTACGAGCAGTACTTC,CALRGTYEQYF
TRBJ2-1,TRBV29-1,-,TRBD2,TGCAGCGTTGAAGCCGGGAGGGGTTCTGGTGAGCAGTTCTTC,CSVEAGRGSGEQFF
TRBJ1-2,TRBV4-1,once,-,TGCGCCAGCAGACAAGGGGGGGGGAGGGATCGGGGCTACACCTTC,CASRQGGGRDRGYTF
TRBJ1-3,TRBV28,once,-,TGTGCCAGCAGTTCAGACCGGGACAACCTTGGAAACACCATATATTTT,CASSSDRDNLGNTIYF
TRBJ1-3,TRBV7-2,-,TRBD1,TGTGCCAGCAGCTTAGCTGTGGCAGGGGGCTCTGGAAACACCATATATTTT,CASSLAVAGGSGNTIYF
TRBJ2-7,TRBV2,-,-,TGTGCCAGCAGTGAAGCCAACTTTCGGGGCGAGCAGTACTTC,CASSEANFRGEQYF
TRBJ1-1,TRBV14,few,-,TGTGCCAGCAGTAACAGTCAGGGTACTGAAGCTTTCTTT,CASSNSQGTEAFF
TRBJ1-6,TRBV11-2,-,-,TGTGCCAGCAGCTCTGACCCCAATTCACCCCTCCACTTT,CASSSDPNSPLHF
TRBJ2-3,TRBV7-2,-,TRBD2,TGTGCCAGCAGCTTAGGGGCCTCGGGGGGGTCAGATACGCAGTATTTT,CASSLGASGGSDTQYF
TRBJ1-4,TRBV6-1,-,-,TGTGCCAGCAGTGCGTTCCCCAGGAATAATGAAAAACTGTTTTTT,CASSAFPRNNEKLFF
TRBJ1-3,TRBV15,-,TRBD1,TGTGCCACCAGCAGAGGCGGACAGGGACGGGACACCATATATTTT,CATSRGGQGRDTIYF
TRBJ1-2,TRBV2,-,TRBD1,TGTGCCAGCAGTACTTTACCGACAGGGGGCCATGGCTACACCTTC,CASSTLPTGGHGYTF
TRBJ2-3,TRBV30,-,TRBD2,TGTGCCTGGAAACTAGCGGGGTTTAGCACAGATACGCAGTATTTT,CAWKLAGFSTDTQYF
TRBJ2-1,TRBV7-2,once,-,TGTGCCAGCAGACCCCCCAGGGGATCACGGGGCAATGAGCAGTTCTTC,CASRPPRGSRGNEQFF
TRBJ2-5,TRBV9,-,TRBD2,TGTGCCAGCAGCGTAGCTGTGGGGGGGGAGACCCAGTACTTC,CASSVAVGGETQYF
TRBJ1-2,TRBV18,-,-,TGTGCCAGCTCACAGGGACGGTCAGCTAACTATGGCTACACCTTC,CASSQGRSANYGYTF
TRBJ1-2,TRBV25-1,-,-,TGTGCCAGCAGTGGGACTAACTATGGCTACACCTTC,CASSGTNYGYTF
TRBJ1-4,TRBV15,-,TRBD1,TGTGCCACCAGCAGAGCGGGACAGGGGGCGATCGGGGAAAAACTGTTTTTT,CATSRAGQGAIGEKLFF
TRBJ1-1,TRBV29-1,-,-,TGCAGCGTTGGACAGGAAGCTTTCTTT,CSVGQEAFF
TRBJ2-6,TRBV2,once,TRBD1,TGTGTCAAAGGTCCAGGGGGCACTGGGGCCAACGTCCTGACTTTC,CVKGPGGTGANVLTF
TRBJ1-1,TRBV28,-,-,TGTGCCAGCAGTTACAGGGTGAGCACTGAAGCTTTCTTT,CASSYRVSTEAFF
TRBJ1-1,TRBV29-1,-,TRBD1,TGCAGCGTGGGGGACAGGGCTGGAGCTTTCTTT,CSVGDRAGAFF
TRBJ2-5,TRBV18,once,TRBD2,TGTGCCAGCTCACCACGGCCGGGAGGGGACGAGACCCAGTACTTC,CASSPRPGGDETQYF
TRBJ2-1,TRBV5-1,-,TRBD1,TGCGCCAGCAGCCCGCCGGGACAGGGGGCCGTAGAGCAGTTCTTC,CASSPPGQGAVEQFF
TRBJ2-2,TRBV29-1,once,-,TGCAGCACCCGCACCGGGGTCGAAACCGGGGAGCTGTTTTTT,CSTRTGVETGELFF
TRBJ2-1,TRBV7-9,-,TRBD2,TGTGCCAGCAGCCCTCCCCTCCGACTAGCGGTCTACAATGAGCAGTTCTTC,CASSPPLRLAVYNEQFF
TRBJ2-4,TRBV27,-,-,TGTGCCAGCCGCGGACACTGGGAAAACATTCAGTACTTC,CASRGHWENIQYF
TRBJ1-4,TRBV11-2,few,-,TGTGCCAGCAGCTTAGTTCCGGGCTCCGAAAAATTGTTTTTT,CASSLVPGSEKLFF
TRBJ1-5,TRBV9,-,-,TGTGCCAGCAGCGTAGATGGCCCCGGACAGCCCCAGCATTTT,CASSVDGPGQPQHF
TRBJ1-6,TRBV5-6,-,TRBD1,TGTGCCAGCAGGGGACAGGACAGTTCACCCCTCCACTTT,CASRGQDSSPLHF
TRBJ1-4,TRBV15,-,-,TGTGCCACCAGCAGAGAGGCAGGGCGTGAAAAACTGTTTTTT,CATSREAGREKLFF
TRBJ2-1,TRBV5-6,-,-,TGTGCCAGCAGCTTGTGGGCGACAGGACGCTACAATGAGCAGTTCTTC,CASSLWATGRYNEQFF
TRBJ1-2,TRBV19,few,-,TGTGCCAGTACCCCCTCAGTAGCTAACTATGGCTACACCTTC,CASTPSVANYGYTF
TRBJ1-3,TRBV7-2,-,-,TGTGCCAGCAGCTTATCTGGAAACACCATATATTTT,CASSLSGNTIYF
TRBJ2-5,TRBV11-2,-,TRBD2,TGTGCCAGCAGCTGGGCGGGAGAAGAGACCCAGTACTTC,CASSWAGEETQYF
TRBJ1-5,TRBV6-5,-,-,TGTGCCAGCAGGCGACGGGATAGCAATCAGCCCCAGCATTTT,CASRRRDSNQPQHF
TRBJ2-5,TRBV7-8,-,-,TGTGCCAGCAGCTCCTGGTGGAGTGGGAGAACGGGAGAGACCCAGTACTTC,CASSSWWSGRTGETQYF
TRBJ2-7,TRBV6-5,-,-,TGTGCCAGCAGTTTAACCGGGACACCCTACGAGCAGTACTTC,CASSLTGTPYEQYF
TRBJ1-4,TRBV7-2,-,-,TGTGCCAGCCAAGTAATGGGGGGTATTAATGAAAAACTGTTTTTT,CASQVMGGINEKLFF
TRBJ2-5,TRBV7-2,-,-,TGTGCCAGCAGAAGGCGGAGAGGTGGTGAGACCCAGTACTTC,CASRRRRGGETQYF
TRBJ1-2,TRBV14,-,-,TGTGCCAGCAGCCAAGTTTCAGGGGTCGGTGGCTACACCTTC,CASSQVSGVGGYTF
TRBJ1-1,TRBV5-4,-,-,TGTGCCAGCAGCGATGCGCGGGAGAACACTGAAGCTTTCTTT,CASSDARENTEAFF
TRBJ2-1,TRBV27,-,TRBD1,TGTGCCAGCAGAGCACAACAAGGGACAGGGTCCTACAATGAGCAGTTCTTC,CASRAQQGTGSYNEQFF
TRBJ1-2,TRBV7-2,few,-,TGTGCCAGCAGCTCCCTTAGGACAAGCTATGGCTACACCTTC,CASSSLRTSYGYTF
TRBJ2-1,TRBV14,-,-,TGTGCCAGCAGCCAAGAAACCATAATTTCTTACAATGAGCAGTTCTTC,CASSQETIISYNEQFF
TRBJ2-3,TRBV5-1,-,TRBD1,TGCGCCAGCAGCTCCCGACAGGGTGGAAATACGCAGTATTTT,CASSSRQGGNTQYF
TRBJ1-5,TRBV21-1,-,-,TGTGCCCTCTCTATGGACAGGGGGCGCATTACGTGGGGTCAGCCCCAGCATTTT,CALSMDRGRITWGQPQHF
TRBJ2-3,TRBV5-1,-,-,TGCGCCAGCAGCACATGGGAGCGCCGCACAGATACGCAGTATTTT,CASSTWERRTDTQYF
TRBJ1-6,TRBV30,-,-,TGTGCCTGCCCCGAGGCCCTCGCGAGCTCCTATAATTCACCCCTCCACTTT,CACPEALASSYNSPLHF
TRBJ1-1,TRBV27,-,-,TGTGCCAGCAGTTTTGACCGCAGGAACACTGAAGCTTTCTTT,CASSFDRRNTEAFF
TRBJ1-2,TRBV27,-,TRBD1,TGTGCCAGCAGTTTATCGGGTCTGGGGGACAGGTTATTACCGACCTATGGCTACACCTTC,CASSLSGLGDRLLPTYGYTF
TRBJ2-2,TRBV11-2,-,TRBD2,TGTGCCAGCAGCCCCCTCCGACTAGCGGAAACCGGGGAGCTGTTTTTT,CASSPLRLAETGELFF
TRBJ1-1,TRBV7-9,-,-,TGTGCCAGCAGCTTCGGGGGGAACACTGAAGCTTTCTTT,CASSFGGNTEAFF
TRBJ2-3,TRBV7-9,-,-,TGTGCCAGCAGCTCCGGGGCCTCGCAGTATTTT,CASSSGASQYF
TRBJ2-5,TRBV18,-,TRBD2,TGTGCCAGCTCACCAGGACTAGCGGGGGTCGAGACCCAGTACTTC,CASSPGLAGVETQYF
TRBJ2-3,TRBV5-1,once,-,TGCGCCAGCAGCTTGACGGCGCAAGATACGCAGTATTTT,CASSLTAQDTQYF